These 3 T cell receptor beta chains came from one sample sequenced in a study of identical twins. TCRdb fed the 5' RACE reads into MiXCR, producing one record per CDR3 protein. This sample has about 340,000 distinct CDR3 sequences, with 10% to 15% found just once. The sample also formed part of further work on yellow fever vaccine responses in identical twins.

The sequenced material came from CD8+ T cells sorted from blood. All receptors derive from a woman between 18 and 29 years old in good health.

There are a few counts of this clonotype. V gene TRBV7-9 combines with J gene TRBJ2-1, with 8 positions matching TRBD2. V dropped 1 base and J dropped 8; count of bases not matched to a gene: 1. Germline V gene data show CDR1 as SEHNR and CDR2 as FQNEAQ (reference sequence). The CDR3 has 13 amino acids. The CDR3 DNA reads TGTGCCAGCAGCTTAGACGGGAGGGATGAGCAGTTCTTC. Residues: CASSLDGRDEQFF. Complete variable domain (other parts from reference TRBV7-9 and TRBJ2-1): DTGVSQNPRHKITKRGQNVTFRCDPISEHNRLYWYRQTLGQGPEFLTYFQNEAQLEKSRLLSDRFSAERPKGSFSTLEIQRTEQGDSAMYLCASSLDGRDEQFFGPGTRLTVL.

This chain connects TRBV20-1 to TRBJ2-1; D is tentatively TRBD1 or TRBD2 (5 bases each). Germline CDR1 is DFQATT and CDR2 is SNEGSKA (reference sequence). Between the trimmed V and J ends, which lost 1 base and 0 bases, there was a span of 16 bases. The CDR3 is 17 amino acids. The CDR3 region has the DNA TGCAGTGCTAGAGCTTATGGTTGGGGGAGCTCCTACAATGAGCAGTTCTTC. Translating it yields CSARAYGWGSSYNEQFF.

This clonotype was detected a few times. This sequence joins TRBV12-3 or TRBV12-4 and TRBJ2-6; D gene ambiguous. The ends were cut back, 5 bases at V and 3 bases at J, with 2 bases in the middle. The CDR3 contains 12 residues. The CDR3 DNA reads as TGTGCCAGCAGTGTTGGGGCCAACGTCCTGACTTTC. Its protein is CASSVGANVLTF.